These T cell receptor beta chains were read from a single sample in a study of T cells in tuberculosis. Measured with immunoSEQ multiplex PCR; TCRdb has only the in-frame clones, and not every one. The table records fewer than 35,000 clones, around 95% of them present only once. Sequencing was carried out using PBMCs. These receptors were obtained from a donor aged 10 to 29 with latent tuberculosis or without tuberculosis infection. Both conserved end residues are part of each CDR3. Fields, in order: V gene, D gene, clone size, J gene, CDR3 DNA, CDR3 protein. A D gene is named only where the DNA matches it firmly. Where a row states a size, it is once, few, many or the class of an expanded clone; other rows omit it.

V: TRBV13
D: -
size: -
J: TRBJ2-3
DNA: TGTGCCAGCAGCCCTCCCACTAGCACAGATACGCAGTATTTT
CDR3: CASSPPTSTDTQYF

V: TRBV6-5
D: -
size: -
J: TRBJ2-5
DNA: TGTGCCAGCAGTTACCTACCCCGGGGAAGGGAAGAGACCCAGTACTTC
CDR3: CASSYLPRGREETQYF

V: TRBV5-6
D: -
size: -
J: TRBJ1-2
DNA: TGTGCCAGCAGCACTGGACAGTATGGCTACACCTTC
CDR3: CASSTGQYGYTF

V: TRBV9
D: -
size: once
J: TRBJ2-6
DNA: TGTGCCAGCAGCGGACAGTCATTAGCTGGGGCCAACGTCCTGACTTTC
CDR3: CASSGQSLAGANVLTF

V: TRBV11-3
D: TRBD2
size: -
J: TRBJ2-2
DNA: TGTGCCAGCAGCCCCAGCGGGGGCGGGGAGCTGTTTTTT
CDR3: CASSPSGGGELFF

V: TRBV5-1
D: TRBD1
size: -
J: TRBJ1-2
DNA: TGCGCCAGCAGCTTAACCGGGACAGGGGGCGCCGCGGGCTACACCTTC
CDR3: CASSLTGTGGAAGYTF

V: TRBV6-6
D: -
size: -
J: TRBJ1-1
DNA: TGTGCCAGCAGTTACACGGATCAGGCCACTGAAGCTTTCTTT
CDR3: CASSYTDQATEAFF

V: TRBV11-2
D: TRBD2
size: -
J: TRBJ2-7
DNA: TGTGCCAGCAGCCACGTAAAAGCGGGAGGGCCCTACGAGCAGTACTTC
CDR3: CASSHVKAGGPYEQYF

V: TRBV6-1
D: -
size: -
J: TRBJ2-1
DNA: TGTGCCAGCAGTGACCTCGGGACAGCGGGTTTGGTTACTGAGCAGTTCTTC
CDR3: CASSDLGTAGLVTEQFF

V: TRBV6-5
D: -
size: -
J: TRBJ1-5
DNA: TGTGCCAGCAGTCCCCAGGGGTCGGGTCAGCCCCAGCATTTT
CDR3: CASSPQGSGQPQHF

V: TRBV4-1
D: -
size: -
J: TRBJ2-7
DNA: TGCGCCAGCAGCCAAGTACTATCGAGGCAGGGTGTCCTATGGGAGCAGTACTTC
CDR3: CASSQVLSRQGVLWEQYF

V: TRBV13
D: -
size: -
J: TRBJ2-1
DNA: TGTGCCAGCAGCTCTCTATACAATGAGCAGTTCTTC
CDR3: CASSSLYNEQFF

V: TRBV27
D: TRBD2
size: -
J: TRBJ2-7
DNA: TGTGCCAGCAGTTTAACGACTAGCGGCTACGAGCAGTACTTC
CDR3: CASSLTTSGYEQYF

V: TRBV10-1
D: -
size: -
J: TRBJ2-2
DNA: TGCGCCAGCAGTGGGGCCACCGGGGAGCTGTTTTTT
CDR3: CASSGATGELFF

V: TRBV7-6
D: TRBD2
size: -
J: TRBJ2-1
DNA: TGTGCCAGCAGCTCTCTGGAGCGGGGGCTCAATGAGCAGTTCTTC
CDR3: CASSSLERGLNEQFF

V: TRBV30
D: -
size: -
J: TRBJ1-4
DNA: TGTGCCTGGAGTCCACCCCCACAGGGCCAGAATGAAAAACTGTTTTTT
CDR3: CAWSPPPQGQNEKLFF

V: TRBV27
D: -
size: -
J: TRBJ2-7
DNA: TGTGCCAGAAACCGGGACTTCTCCTACGAGCAGTACTTC
CDR3: CARNRDFSYEQYF

V: TRBV7-2
D: -
size: -
J: TRBJ2-2
DNA: TGTGCCAGCAGCTTAGTCGACACCGGGGAGCTGTTTTTT
CDR3: CASSLVDTGELFF

V: TRBV6-5
D: TRBD1
size: -
J: TRBJ2-7
DNA: TGTGCCAGCAGTTTCGGACAGGTGCAGTACTTC
CDR3: CASSFGQVQYF

V: TRBV16
D: -
size: -
J: TRBJ1-5
DNA: TGTGCCAGCAGCCCCGACGGTAGCAGACAGCCCCAGCATTTT
CDR3: CASSPDGSRQPQHF

V: TRBV5-1
D: TRBD1
size: -
J: TRBJ2-1
DNA: TGCGCCAGCAGCTTGCGACAGGGGTGGTACAATGAGCAGTTCTTC
CDR3: CASSLRQGWYNEQFF

V: TRBV7-2
D: TRBD1
size: -
J: TRBJ1-6
DNA: TGTGCCAGCAGCCGAAGACAGGGTGATTCACCCCTCCACTTT
CDR3: CASSRRQGDSPLHF

V: TRBV5-6
D: -
size: -
J: TRBJ2-7
DNA: TGTGCCAGTTCGACAGGGACTTCTTACGAGCAGTACTTC
CDR3: CASSTGTSYEQYF

V: TRBV15
D: TRBD1
size: -
J: TRBJ2-3
DNA: TGTGCCACCAGCAGAGGTGACAGGGGCTTAGCAGATACGCAGTATTTT
CDR3: CATSRGDRGLADTQYF

V: TRBV11-2
D: -
size: -
J: TRBJ1-2
DNA: TGTGCCAGCAGCTTAGATGGCCCCTATGGCTACACCTTC
CDR3: CASSLDGPYGYTF

V: TRBV19
D: -
size: once
J: TRBJ1-4
DNA: TGTGCCAGTAGTATGCGATTTAATGAAAAACTGTTTTTT
CDR3: CASSMRFNEKLFF

V: TRBV27
D: TRBD1
size: -
J: TRBJ2-7
DNA: TGTGCCAGCAGACGGACAGGGACGTTATCCTACGAGCAGTACTTC
CDR3: CASRRTGTLSYEQYF

V: TRBV9
D: -
size: -
J: TRBJ1-1
DNA: TGTGCCAGCAGCGTAGGGGCAGGGAACACTGAAGCTTTCTTT
CDR3: CASSVGAGNTEAFF

V: TRBV7-8
D: -
size: -
J: TRBJ2-7
DNA: TGTGCCAGCAGCTTAGTGGGGAGAGAGCAGTACTTC
CDR3: CASSLVGREQYF

V: TRBV7-8
D: TRBD2
size: once
J: TRBJ2-1
DNA: TGTGCCAGCAGCCCTCTTAGCGGGAGGGCCGAAGATGAGCAGTTCTTC
CDR3: CASSPLSGRAEDEQFF

V: TRBV10-3
D: -
size: -
J: TRBJ2-2
DNA: TGTGCCATCAGTGATCCAGACAGAAAGGCCGGGGAGCTGTTTTTT
CDR3: CAISDPDRKAGELFF

V: TRBV2
D: TRBD1
size: -
J: TRBJ1-5
DNA: TGTGCCAGCAGCACCGTGGGGGACAGGGACCAGCCCCAGCATTTT
CDR3: CASSTVGDRDQPQHF

V: TRBV7-2
D: TRBD2
size: -
J: TRBJ2-5
DNA: TGTGCCAGCAGCTTACGTCTAGCGGGGGAGGTAGAGACCCAGTACTTC
CDR3: CASSLRLAGEVETQYF

V: TRBV27
D: -
size: -
J: TRBJ1-5
DNA: TGTGCCAGCCGTCAAAACAGGGGCAATCAGCCCCAGCATTTT
CDR3: CASRQNRGNQPQHF

V: TRBV7-9
D: TRBD2
size: -
J: TRBJ2-3
DNA: TGTGCCAGCAGCTTAAGGCCCGCTAGCGGGAGCACAGATACGCAGTATTTT
CDR3: CASSLRPASGSTDTQYF

V: TRBV7-2
D: TRBD1
size: -
J: TRBJ2-7
DNA: TGTGCCAGCAGCTTTGGGACAGGGGAGTACGAGCAGTACTTC
CDR3: CASSFGTGEYEQYF

V: TRBV6-5
D: -
size: -
J: TRBJ2-1
DNA: TGTGCCAGCAGTTATGGAACAGGGTTCGATGAGCAGTTCTTC
CDR3: CASSYGTGFDEQFF

V: TRBV5-1
D: TRBD2
size: -
J: TRBJ2-1
DNA: TGCGCCAGCAGCTTGCTGGTGATAGCGGGAGGGAGCACCTACAATGAGCAGTTCTTC
CDR3: CASSLLVIAGGSTYNEQFF

V: TRBV7-7
D: TRBD1
size: -
J: TRBJ2-5
DNA: TGTGCCAGCAGCGGCGGGACAGGGGTTCAAGAGACCCAGTACTTC
CDR3: CASSGGTGVQETQYF

V: TRBV7-6
D: TRBD2
size: -
J: TRBJ2-5
DNA: TGTGCCAGCAGCCGCCGGCCTAGCGGCCAAGAGACCCAGTACTTC
CDR3: CASSRRPSGQETQYF

V: TRBV15
D: -
size: once
J: TRBJ2-7
DNA: TGTGCCACCAGCAGGGACTCTAGCTCCTACGAGCAGTACTTC
CDR3: CATSRDSSSYEQYF

V: TRBV4-3
D: TRBD2
size: -
J: TRBJ2-2
DNA: TGCGCCAGCAGCCAGACTAGCGGGGGGCGGGGCACCGGGGAGCTGTTTTTT
CDR3: CASSQTSGGRGTGELFF

V: TRBV7-9
D: -
size: -
J: TRBJ1-1
DNA: TGTGCCAGCAGCCCGTTGGAGGGAATGAACACTGAAGCTTTCTTT
CDR3: CASSPLEGMNTEAFF

V: TRBV13
D: TRBD2
size: -
J: TRBJ2-7
DNA: TGTGCCAGCAGCTTAAGGGCTAGCGGAGCTTTCTACGAGCAGTACTTC
CDR3: CASSLRASGAFYEQYF

V: TRBV10-3
D: -
size: -
J: TRBJ2-2
DNA: TGTGCCATCAGTGAAACAGTAAACACCGGGGAGCTGTTTTTT
CDR3: CAISETVNTGELFF

V: TRBV10-1
D: -
size: -
J: TRBJ2-1
DNA: TGCGCCGCTAGGAAGAGCGGTGGTGAGCAGTTCTTC
CDR3: CAARKSGGEQFF

V: TRBV23-1
D: TRBD1
size: once
J: TRBJ2-5
DNA: TGCGCCAGCAGTCAATGGGTAGGCAGGGGGTTAAAGACCCAGTACTTC
CDR3: CASSQWVGRGLKTQYF

V: TRBV12-5
D: -
size: -
J: TRBJ2-1
DNA: TGTGCTAGTGGTCAATACAATGAGCAGTTCTTC
CDR3: CASGQYNEQFF

V: TRBV6-5
D: TRBD2
size: -
J: TRBJ2-1
DNA: TGTGCCAGCAGTTACGGTATAGCGGGGGGGCGTGAGCAGTTCTTC
CDR3: CASSYGIAGGREQFF

V: TRBV9
D: TRBD1
size: -
J: TRBJ1-1
DNA: TGTGCCAGCAGCGTTGAGGGGGCGGGCACTGAAGCTTTCTTT
CDR3: CASSVEGAGTEAFF

V: TRBV5-1
D: TRBD1
size: -
J: TRBJ2-7
DNA: TGCGCCAGCAGCTTTGAGCCGGAGGGGACAGGGAATTTTCGGGACGAGCAGTACTTC
CDR3: CASSFEPEGTGNFRDEQYF

V: TRBV7-3
D: TRBD2
size: -
J: TRBJ2-3
DNA: TGTGCCAGCAGTCAACTAGCGGGACCTCCAGATACGCAGTATTTT
CDR3: CASSQLAGPPDTQYF

V: TRBV5-1
D: TRBD2
size: -
J: TRBJ2-7
DNA: TGCGCCAGCAGCTTGGATCTAGCGGGAGTTGGCGAGCAGTACTTC
CDR3: CASSLDLAGVGEQYF

V: TRBV19
D: -
size: -
J: TRBJ2-5
DNA: TGTGCCAGTAGTATAGCGGGAGAGACCCAGTACTTC
CDR3: CASSIAGETQYF

V: TRBV27
D: -
size: once
J: TRBJ2-3
DNA: TGTGCCAGCAGTGCAGGGTCCCGCACAGATACGCAGTATTTT
CDR3: CASSAGSRTDTQYF

V: TRBV11-2
D: -
size: -
J: TRBJ2-7
DNA: TGTGCCAGCAGCTTCAAGCGGAATTCGTACGAGCAGTACTTC
CDR3: CASSFKRNSYEQYF

V: TRBV9
D: TRBD2
size: -
J: TRBJ2-4
DNA: TGTGCCAGCAGCCCCCATCCGGGACTAGCGGTTATAGCCAAAAACATTCAGTACTTC
CDR3: CASSPHPGLAVIAKNIQYF

V: TRBV6-6
D: TRBD1
size: -
J: TRBJ1-5
DNA: TGTGCCAGCAGTTACGGGACAGATCAGCCCCAGCATTTT
CDR3: CASSYGTDQPQHF

V: TRBV10-2
D: TRBD2
size: -
J: TRBJ2-7
DNA: TGCGCCAGCAGTCACCCGATACTAGCGGGAGAGGGCCACTCCTACGAGCAGTACTTC
CDR3: CASSHPILAGEGHSYEQYF

V: TRBV6-1
D: TRBD2
size: -
J: TRBJ2-7
DNA: TGTGCCAGCAGTGAGGGGGGGACGGCCTCCTACGAGCAGTACTTC
CDR3: CASSEGGTASYEQYF